These 18 T cell receptor beta chains originate from one sample sequenced in a study of blood T cell repertoires in COVID-19. Assay used: immunoSEQ multiplex PCR; TCRdb lists only in-frame clones, some missing. The sample shows a few hundred thousand clones, 87% of them seen only once. The specimen sequenced was PBMCs or T cells enriched from blood (not recorded which). These receptors all stem from a woman younger than 45 who had recovered from COVID-19.

The rearrangement uses TRBV19 and TRBJ2-7; 9 nucleotides line up with TRBD2. Germline CDR1 LNHDA, CDR2 SQIVND (reference sequence). This CDR3 region has 16 residues. V trimming: 4 bases; J trimming: 2 bases; junction bases outside the gene matches: 9. The chain's CDR3 is CASSTIRTSVTYEQYF. CDR3 coding DNA: TGTGCCAGTAGTACCATCCGGACTAGCGTTACCTACGAGCAGTACTTC.

This clone was counted a single time. V is TRBV16 and J is TRBJ1-1; D is undetermined. CDR3 length: 15 residues. The V and J ends lost 0 bases and 5 bases respectively, with 13 bases between them. Germline assignment: CDR1 KGHSY and CDR2 FQNENV. The CDR3 region has the DNA TGTGCCAGCAGCCAATCCCCCCTCGGAGGTACTGAAGCTTTCTTT. Protein sequence: CASSQSPLGGTEAFF. Using reference TRBV16 and TRBJ1-1 for the parts outside the CDR3, the full variable domain is GEEVAQTPKHLVRGEGQKAKLYCAPIKGHSYVFWYQQVLKNEFKFLISFQNENVFDETGMPKERFSAKCLPNSPCSLEIQATKLEDSAVYFCASSQSPLGGTEAFFGQGTRLTVV.

J is TRBJ1-2 and V is TRBV12-5, with TRBD1 as a possible D gene (5 bases). CDR1 LGHNT and CDR2 FRNRAP come from the germline V gene. V was trimmed by 1 base and J by 0 bases, leaving 12 bases between them. The CDR3 spans 16 residues. CDR3 sequence reads: CASGLGGTSPNYGYTF. The CDR3, as DNA: TGTGCTAGTGGTTTGGGCGGGACCTCTCCTAACTATGGCTACACCTTC.

Turning to this clone: Sequence at one end of the junction differs from germline and may be a read error. The rearrangement joins TRBV7-7 to TRBJ2-3; 7 positions match TRBD1. This CDR3 has 14 amino acids. Germline loops: CDR1 SSHAT, CDR2 FNYEAQ (reference sequence). CDR3 nucleotide sequence: TGTGCTAGCAGCTTAGACAGGGGCACAGATACGCAGTATTTT. Translating gives CASSLDRGTDTQYF.

The rearrangement uses TRBV5-4 and TRBJ2-5, with 7 bases fitting TRBD1. The CDR3 is 14 residues long. The germline V gene encodes CDR1 SGHNT and CDR2 YYREEE (reference sequence). J lost 3 bases, V lost 0 bases, and 2 bases had no gene match. The CDR3 sequence: CASSLGDRKETQYF. For the CDR3, the DNA is TGTGCCAGCAGCTTGGGGGACAGAAAAGAGACCCAGTACTTC.

The gene calls are TRBV6-2 or TRBV6-3 and TRBJ2-7, with a weak D call TRBD2 (5 bases). CDR1 and CDR2 from the germline V gene are MNHEY and SVGEGT. The CDR3 has 14 amino acids. V lost 0 bases and J 2 bases, leaving 8 bases between the germline ends. CDR3 sequence reads: CASSYSEETYEQYF. The CDR3 DNA reads TGTGCCAGCAGTTACTCGGAGGAAACCTACGAGCAGTACTTC.

This clone was counted once. V and J are TRBV2 and TRBJ1-1; TRBD1 matches 7 bases. This CDR3 is built from 15 residues. Looked up from germline, CDR1 is SNHLY and CDR2 is FYNNEI. Trimming took 6 bases from V and 0 from J; bases not matched to a gene: 7. The CDR3 nucleotides read TGTGCCAGCAGCATTCCCGGGACAGTGAACACTGAAGCTTTCTTT. Translation: CASSIPGTVNTEAFF. Complete variable domain (other parts from reference TRBV2 and TRBJ1-1): EPEVTQTPSHQVTQMGQEVILRCVPISNHLYFYWYRQILGQKVEFLVSFYNNEISEKSEIFDDQFSVERPDGSNFTLKIRSTKLEDSAMYFCASSIPGTVNTEAFFGQGTRLTVV.

The V and J genes are TRBV7-6 and TRBJ2-6; 10 nucleotides line up with TRBD1. Trimming cost V 5 bases and J 6 bases; bases outside gene matches: 10. The germline V gene has CDR1 SGHVS and CDR2 FNYEAQ. The CDR3 is 17 residues long. CDR3 protein: CASSPGQGVLVANVLTF. The CDR3 bases are TGTGCCAGCAGCCCCGGACAGGGGGTCCTCGTGGCCAACGTCCTGACTTTC.

J is TRBJ1-3 and V is TRBV27, with a tentative D call TRBD1 (5 bases). CDR3 length: 16 amino acids. The V end lost 6 bases, the J end lost 0 bases, and 15 bases lay between the germline ends. The germline CDR1 and CDR2 sequences are MNHEY and SMNVEV (reference sequence). The CDR3 loop is CASSPSRDYSGNTIYF. DNA of the CDR3: TGTGCCAGCAGCCCTTCGCGGGACTACTCTGGAAACACCATATATTTT.

This clone was counted a few times. Here the CDR3 reads CASSPQGHYNSPLHF. The DNA of the CDR3 is TGTGCCAGCAGCCCACAGGGGCACTATAATTCACCCCTCCACTTT. This chain links TRBV3-1 (or the pseudogene TRBV3-2) with TRBJ1-6; 7 bases agree with TRBD1. J was trimmed by 3 bases and V by 4 bases; bases with no gene match: 3. This CDR3 region has 15 residues. Germline CDR1 LGHDT, CDR2 YNNKEL (reference sequence).

The J gene is TRBJ1-5, the V gene TRBV27; D call uncertain. V was clipped by 0 bases and J by 0 bases, with 6 bases between them. This CDR3 has 15 amino acids. Germline CDR1 and CDR2: MNHEY and SMNVEV (reference sequence). The CDR3 DNA follows: TGTGCCAGCAGTTTATCGAGGCATAGCAATCAGCCCCAGCATTTT. Amino acids: CASSLSRHSNQPQHF.

J is TRBJ1-2 and V is TRBV2; the match to TRBD1 covers 12 bases. Trimming took 3 bases from V and 6 from J; bases not matched to a gene: 5. The CDR3 is made up of 15 amino acids. The germline V gene encodes CDR1 SNHLY and CDR2 FYNNEI. CDR3 bases: TGTGCCAGCAGTGAGCCGGGACAGGGGGCTCATGGCTACACCTTC. The encoded protein is CASSEPGQGAHGYTF.

CDR3 protein: CASSVTGSDIQYF. The CDR3 nucleotides are TGTGCCAGCAGCGTGACTGGATCAGACATTCAGTACTTC. The chain uses TRBV9 and TRBJ2-4; D gene ambiguous. Germline CDR1 is SGDLS and CDR2 is YYNGEE. The V end was cut by 2 bases, the J end by 8 bases, with 11 bases between. The CDR3 loop spans 13 amino acids.

The rearrangement joins TRBV2 to TRBJ2-7; perhaps TRBD1 as D (6 bases). V lost 6 bases and J lost 0, with 15 bases in between. Germline V lookup: CDR1 SNHLY, CDR2 FYNNEI. This CDR3 spans 15 amino acids. The CDR3 region has the DNA TGTGCCAGCAGCCAACAGGGTTTTAACTCCTACGAGCAGTACTTC. Its translation: CASSQQGFNSYEQYF. The variable domain in full, with the rest retrieved from reference TRBV2 and TRBJ2-7, is EPEVTQTPSHQVTQMGQEVILRCVPISNHLYFYWYRQILGQKVEFLVSFYNNEISEKSEIFDDQFSVERPDGSNFTLKIRSTKLEDSAMYFCASSQQGFNSYEQYFGPGTRLTVT.

The gene calls are TRBV1 and TRBJ2-1; the table's D gene call, TRBD1, was not cross checked with the DNA. TRBV1 is a pseudogene segment. The CDR3 is 13 amino acids. The CDR3 is CTSSPEGSDEQFF. The CDR3 DNA reads TGCACCAGCAGCCCAGAGGGCTCAGATGAGCAGTTCTTC.

V is TRBV20-1 and J is TRBJ2-7, with D perhaps TRBD1 (5 bases). Germline V CDR1 and CDR2: DFQATT, SNEGSKA (reference sequence). Trimming removed 3 bases at V and 3 bases at J, with 12 bases between. The CDR3 is 13 amino acids. This CDR3 is CSASDTQGYEQYF. In DNA, the CDR3 is TGCAGTGCTAGTGATACCCAGGGCTACGAGCAGTACTTC.

A single count supports this clone. V is TRBV5-6 and J is TRBJ2-5; the match to TRBD2 covers 7 bases. Germline V gene data show CDR1 as SGHDT and CDR2 as YYEEEE. This CDR3 is 15 amino acids long. V shed 4 bases and J 2 bases; nucleotides not matched to a gene: 8. The CDR3 nucleotides are TGTGCCAGCAGCCCGGGGACTATCCTACAAGAGACCCAGTACTTC. Its protein product is CASSPGTILQETQYF.

V and J are TRBV9 and TRBJ1-2, with D uncertain. The CDR3 contains 14 residues. Germline CDR1 reads SGDLS; CDR2 reads YYNGEE. Trimming took 2 bases from V and 4 from J, leaving 12 bases between them. Here the CDR3 reads CASSVRGPPYGYTF. For the CDR3, the DNA is TGTGCCAGCAGCGTTCGTGGGCCGCCCTATGGCTACACCTTC.